This is a list of T cell receptor beta chains from one sample in a study of human T cells and chemical hapten exposure. TCRdb processed the RACE reads anew with MiXCR; each CDR3 protein has one entry. The sample carries 40,000 to 60,000 distinct CDR3 sequences, around a tenth recorded once. The specimen was whole blood, collected in connection with sensitization to the hapten diphenylcyclopropenone (DPC). The receptors were sampled from a woman between 50 and 59 years old with alopecia areata. Some clones in this sample may be carry-over from other donors' samples. Both conserved end residues are part of each CDR3. The D gene is left open where the match is weak. A row's size may be missing; if present it is once, few, many or a size class.

13	.	many	TRBV30	TRBJ1-1	TGTGCCGGAACACAGGGCCGCAACACTGAAGCTTTCTTT	CAGTQGRNTEAFF
15	.	.	TRBV20-1	TRBJ1-4	TGCAGTGCTAGATTAGCGGGGGGACCTAATGAAAAACTGTTTTTT	CSARLAGGPNEKLFF
15	.	few	TRBV5-1	TRBJ1-5	TGCGCCAGCAGCTTGGAAGGACAGCTCAATCAGCCCCAGCATTTT	CASSLEGQLNQPQHF
17	.	many	TRBV7-9	TRBJ2-3	TGTGCCAGCAGCTTAGTACTTCGGACTGGAGGCACAGATACGCAGTATTTT	CASSLVLRTGGTDTQYF
15	.	few	TRBV6-2/TRBV6-3	TRBJ2-3	TGTGCCAGCAGTTCGAGAGGGGAGAGCACAGATACGCAGTATTTT	CASSSRGESTDTQYF
16	TRBD1	few	TRBV5-1	TRBJ2-6	TGCGCCAGCACCAACGAGGGGGCGTCTGGGGCCAACGTCCTGACTTTC	CASTNEGASGANVLTF
15	.	many	TRBV5-4	TRBJ2-5	TGTGCCAGCAGCTTGCAGGCCCTTCCGGGGGAGACCCAGTACTTC	CASSLQALPGETQYF
13	.	many	TRBV3-1	TRBJ1-2	TGTGCCAGCAGCCCCAGGGGTAGTTATGGCTACACCTTC	CASSPRGSYGYTF
13	TRBD1	many	TRBV29-1	TRBJ2-1	TGCAGCGTGGACAGGGGAACCTACAATGAGCAGTTCTTC	CSVDRGTYNEQFF
15	.	many	TRBV20-1	TRBJ2-4	TGCAGTGCCCCCGACAGTCGGCTAGCCAAAAACATTCAGTACTTC	CSAPDSRLAKNIQYF
13	TRBD1	few	TRBV20-1	TRBJ1-1	TGCAGTGCTAGACCAGGGGGCGTCGCTGAAGCTTTCTTT	CSARPGGVAEAFF
18	TRBD1	.	TRBV9	TRBJ1-5	TGTGCCAGCAGCGGAGACACCTGGGACAGGGGGACCAATCAGCCCCAGCATTTT	CASSGDTWDRGTNQPQHF
12	.	many	TRBV12-3/TRBV12-4	TRBJ1-4	TGTGCCAGCAGTTTAAGGACGAGCGTTCGTGTTTTT	CASSLRTSVRVF
14	.	.	TRBV6-1	TRBJ2-7	TGTGCCAGCAGACCCAGGGGCCCCTCCTACGAGCAGTACTTC	CASRPRGPSYEQYF
16	.	many	TRBV20-1	TRBJ2-7	TGCAGTGCAGCCGGGGGCCATCTGTCTAGGTCCTACGAGCAGTACTTC	CSAAGGHLSRSYEQYF
13	.	many	TRBV12-3/TRBV12-4	TRBJ1-2	TGTGCCAGCAGTTTGGCACTCCGGAATGGCTACACCTTC	CASSLALRNGYTF
15	.	many	TRBV20-1	TRBJ2-1	TGCAGTGCTAGGGAGCGGGTGAGCTCCTACAATGAGCAGTTCTTC	CSARERVSSYNEQFF
14	.	many	TRBV29-1	TRBJ2-3	TGCAGCGTTGAGGTCGGACAGAGCACAGATACGCAGTATTTT	CSVEVGQSTDTQYF
17	TRBD2	few	TRBV28	TRBJ2-5	TGTGCCAGCAGTTTATTCGCCGGGACTAGGAATGGGTTGACCCAGTACTTC	CASSLFAGTRNGLTQYF
12	.	.	TRBV28	TRBJ1-2	TGTGCCAGCCTCTCGACAGCGTATGGCTACACCTTC	CASLSTAYGYTF
15	TRBD2	many	TRBV12-3/TRBV12-4	TRBJ2-2	TGTGCCAGCAGGCGGGGACTAGGGAACACCGGGGAGCTGTTTTTT	CASRRGLGNTGELFF
9	.	few	TRBV28	TRBJ2-3	TGTGCCCCTCACGAGGCGCAGTATTTT	CAPHEAQYF
20	TRBD1	many	TRBV20-1	TRBJ1-2	TGCAGTGCTAGAGATCCCCGAATCGACAGGGATACGGACAATAACTATGGCTACACCTTC	CSARDPRIDRDTDNNYGYTF
15	.	many	TRBV29-1	TRBJ2-1	TGCAGCGTTGGATGGCTAGCCGGCTCCTACAATGAGCAGTTCTTC	CSVGWLAGSYNEQFF
15	TRBD2	many	TRBV6-1	TRBJ2-7	TGTGCCAGCTCGTCACTAGCGGGAGTTTCGAACGAGCAGTACTTC	CASSSLAGVSNEQYF
16	TRBD2	.	TRBV4-1	TRBJ2-5	TGCGCCAGCAGCCAAGAATCTCCCGGGAGGAAAGAGACCCAGTACTTC	CASSQESPGRKETQYF
15	TRBD2	many	TRBV7-9	TRBJ2-3	TGTGCCAGCAGAGGGACTAGCGGCGGTCCAGATACGCAGTATTTT	CASRGTSGGPDTQYF
14	.	many	TRBV6-2/TRBV6-3	TRBJ1-5	TGTGCCAGCAGTTACAGGACTCTCAATCAGCCCCAGCATTTT	CASSYRTLNQPQHF
15	TRBD2	.	TRBV5-1	TRBJ2-7	TGCGCCAGCAGCTTGGGAACTAGCGGAACCTACGAGCAGTACTTC	CASSLGTSGTYEQYF
11	.	.	TRBV5-1	TRBJ2-7	TGCGCCAGCAGCTTAATGGAGGAGCAGTACTTC	CASSLMEEQYF
12	.	many	TRBV20-1	TRBJ2-6	TGCAGTGCAAAAGTGGGGGCCAACGTCCTGACTTTC	CSAKVGANVLTF
17	TRBD2	many	TRBV7-2	TRBJ2-2	TGTGCCAGCAGCCGCCTACTAGCGGGCGTTACTGGCGGGGAGCTGTTTTTT	CASSRLLAGVTGGELFF
16	.	.	TRBV19	TRBJ1-5	TGTGCCGCTTCCCCCCCGGACAGTTTTAGCAATCAGCCCCAGCATTTT	CAASPPDSFSNQPQHF
13	TRBD1	many	TRBV29-1	TRBJ2-2	TGCAGCGGACAGGGGGCGCGGAACGGGGAGCTGTTTTTT	CSGQGARNGELFF
14	.	many	TRBV5-1	TRBJ1-6	TGCGCCAGCAGCTCCGACACGGGGGGTTCACCCCTCCACTTT	CASSSDTGGSPLHF
14	TRBD1	few	TRBV4-3	TRBJ2-3	TGCGCCAGCAGCCAAGACGCAGGGGGAGATACGCAGTATTTT	CASSQDAGGDTQYF
14	TRBD1	many	TRBV7-2	TRBJ1-2	TGTGCCAGCAGCCGTCAGGGGGCCTCCTATGGCTACACCTTC	CASSRQGASYGYTF
16	.	many	TRBV6-5	TRBJ2-2	TGTGCCAGCAGTTCCGGAGGGGGCCGCGGCACCGGGGAGCTGTTTTTT	CASSSGGGRGTGELFF
16	TRBD2	many	TRBV14	TRBJ2-7	TGTGCCAGCAGCCAATGGGAGGGAAGGGTTAACTACGAGCAGTACTTC	CASSQWEGRVNYEQYF
15	.	many	TRBV5-1	TRBJ2-7	TGCGCCAGCAGCTTGGCCTCTATCCTCGGAGGCGAGCAGTACTTC	CASSLASILGGEQYF
14	TRBD2	many	TRBV7-9	TRBJ2-1	TGTGCCAGCAGCTTATCGGGACTAGCGGAAAAGCAGTTCTTC	CASSLSGLAEKQFF
14	.	many	TRBV29-1	TRBJ2-7	TGCAGCGTTGAGGTAGGGGTAGGCTCCTACGAGCAGTACTTC	CSVEVGVGSYEQYF
15	.	.	TRBV6-5	TRBJ2-5	TGTGCCAGCAGAGGAGCGGACCGCGGTTGGGAGACCCAGTACTTC	CASRGADRGWETQYF
18	TRBD2	many	TRBV4-1	TRBJ2-1	TGCGCCAGCAGCCAAGAAGGTTTTTTGCTAGCGGGATACAATGAGCAGTTCTTC	CASSQEGFLLAGYNEQFF
20	TRBD1	many	TRBV18	TRBJ1-1	TGTGCCAGCTCACCACCGATTTTAAGTAAGGGACAGATCATGAACACTGAAGCTTTCTTT	CASSPPILSKGQIMNTEAFF
12	.	few	TRBV3-1	TRBJ2-2	TGTGCCAGCAGCCGGATCACCGGGGAGCTGTTTTTT	CASSRITGELFF